The sequence of this T cell receptor beta chain was determined in a study of cytomegalovirus exposure and HLA in healthy donors. On the study more broadly: Falling in the Caucasian-associated ancestry cluster were approximately 84% of 350 to 400 genotyped donors. The study, taken as a whole, reports: Serostatus for CMV was the only available immune exposure information. TCR beta V- and J-gene trimming, according to a later analysis, was linked to a missense DCLRE1C variant.

The PCR contained 60 Vbeta and 13 Jbeta primers. The assay was immunoSEQ multiplex PCR, and TCRdb's table has in-frame clones only and misses some. Of about 120,000 clones listed, around a tenth are singletons. Samples came from healthy bone marrow donors. For this clone: Its specificity is not known.

Trimming shortened V by 4 bases and J by 6 bases, and 12 bases separated the two germline ends. This CDR3 has 13 residues. The germline V gene encodes CDR1 SGHRS and CDR2 YFSETQ. Sequencing used PBMCs. This chain links TRBV5-1 with TRBJ2-3; possible D gene TRBD2, 5 bases. The sequence derives from a man between 25 and 39 years old in good health and CMV-seronegative. The CDR3 coding sequence is TGCGCCAGCAGCGATGGACTGGCCGATACGCAGTATTTT. Translated, it gives CASSDGLADTQYF.